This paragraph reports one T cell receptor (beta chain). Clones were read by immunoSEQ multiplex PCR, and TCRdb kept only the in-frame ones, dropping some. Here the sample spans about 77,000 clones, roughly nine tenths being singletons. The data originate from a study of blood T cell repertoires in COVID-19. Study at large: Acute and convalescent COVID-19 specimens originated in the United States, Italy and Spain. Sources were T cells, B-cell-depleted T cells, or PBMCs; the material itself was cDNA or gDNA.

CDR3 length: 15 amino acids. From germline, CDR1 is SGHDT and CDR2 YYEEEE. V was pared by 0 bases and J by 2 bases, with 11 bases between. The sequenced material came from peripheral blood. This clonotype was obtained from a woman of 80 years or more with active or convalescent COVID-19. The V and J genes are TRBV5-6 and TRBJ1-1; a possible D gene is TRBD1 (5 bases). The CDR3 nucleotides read TGTGCCAGCAGCTTGGGCGGGACCCTTAACACTGAAGCTTTCTTT. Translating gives CASSLGGTLNTEAFF.